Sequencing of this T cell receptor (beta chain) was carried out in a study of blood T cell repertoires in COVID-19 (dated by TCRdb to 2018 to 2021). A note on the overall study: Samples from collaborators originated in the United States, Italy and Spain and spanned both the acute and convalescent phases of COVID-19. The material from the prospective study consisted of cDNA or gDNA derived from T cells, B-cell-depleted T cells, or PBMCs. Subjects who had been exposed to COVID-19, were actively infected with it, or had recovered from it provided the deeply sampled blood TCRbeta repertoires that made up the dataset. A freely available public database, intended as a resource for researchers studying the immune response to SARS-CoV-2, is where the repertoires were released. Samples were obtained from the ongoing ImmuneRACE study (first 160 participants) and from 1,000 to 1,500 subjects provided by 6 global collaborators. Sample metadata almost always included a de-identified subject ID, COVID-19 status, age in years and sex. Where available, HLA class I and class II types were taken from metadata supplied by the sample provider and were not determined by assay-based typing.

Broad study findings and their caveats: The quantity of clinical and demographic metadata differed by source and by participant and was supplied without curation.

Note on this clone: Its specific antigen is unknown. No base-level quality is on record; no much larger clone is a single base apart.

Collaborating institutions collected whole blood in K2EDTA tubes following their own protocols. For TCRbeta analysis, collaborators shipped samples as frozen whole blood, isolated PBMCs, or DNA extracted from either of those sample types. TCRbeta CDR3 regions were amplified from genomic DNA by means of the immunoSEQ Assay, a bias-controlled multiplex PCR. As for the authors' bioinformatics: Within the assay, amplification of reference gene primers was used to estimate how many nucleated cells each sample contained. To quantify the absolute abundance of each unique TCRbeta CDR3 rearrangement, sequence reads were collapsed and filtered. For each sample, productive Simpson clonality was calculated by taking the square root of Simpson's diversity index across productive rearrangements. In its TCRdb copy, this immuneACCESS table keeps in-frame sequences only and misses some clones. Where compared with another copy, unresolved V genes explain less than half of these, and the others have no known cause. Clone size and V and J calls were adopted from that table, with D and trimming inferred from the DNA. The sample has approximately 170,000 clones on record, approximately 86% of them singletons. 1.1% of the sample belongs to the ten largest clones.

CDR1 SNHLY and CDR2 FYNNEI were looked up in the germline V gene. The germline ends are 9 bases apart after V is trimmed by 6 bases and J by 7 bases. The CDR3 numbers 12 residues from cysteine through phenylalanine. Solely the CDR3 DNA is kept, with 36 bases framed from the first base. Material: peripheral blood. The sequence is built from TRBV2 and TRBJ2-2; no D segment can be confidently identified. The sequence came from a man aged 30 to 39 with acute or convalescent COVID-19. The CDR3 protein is CASSKWLGELFF. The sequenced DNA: TGTGCCAGCAGCAAGTGGCTCGGGGAGCTGTTTTTT.